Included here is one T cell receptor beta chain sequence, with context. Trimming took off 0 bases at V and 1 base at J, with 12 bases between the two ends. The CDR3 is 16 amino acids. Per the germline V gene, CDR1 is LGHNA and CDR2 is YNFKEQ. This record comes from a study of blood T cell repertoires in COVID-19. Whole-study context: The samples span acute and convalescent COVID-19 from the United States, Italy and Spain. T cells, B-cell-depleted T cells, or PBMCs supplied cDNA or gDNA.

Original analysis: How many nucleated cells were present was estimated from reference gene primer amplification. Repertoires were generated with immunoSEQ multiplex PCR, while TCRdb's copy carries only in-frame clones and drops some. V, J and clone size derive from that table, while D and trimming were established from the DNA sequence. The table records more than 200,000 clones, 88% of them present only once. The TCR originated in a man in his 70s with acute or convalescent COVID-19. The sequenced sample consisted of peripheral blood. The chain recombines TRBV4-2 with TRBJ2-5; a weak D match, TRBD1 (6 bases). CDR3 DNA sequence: TGTGCCAGCAGCCAAGATCGGGCAGGGGCCCAAGAGACCCAGTACTTC. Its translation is CASSQDRAGAQETQYF.